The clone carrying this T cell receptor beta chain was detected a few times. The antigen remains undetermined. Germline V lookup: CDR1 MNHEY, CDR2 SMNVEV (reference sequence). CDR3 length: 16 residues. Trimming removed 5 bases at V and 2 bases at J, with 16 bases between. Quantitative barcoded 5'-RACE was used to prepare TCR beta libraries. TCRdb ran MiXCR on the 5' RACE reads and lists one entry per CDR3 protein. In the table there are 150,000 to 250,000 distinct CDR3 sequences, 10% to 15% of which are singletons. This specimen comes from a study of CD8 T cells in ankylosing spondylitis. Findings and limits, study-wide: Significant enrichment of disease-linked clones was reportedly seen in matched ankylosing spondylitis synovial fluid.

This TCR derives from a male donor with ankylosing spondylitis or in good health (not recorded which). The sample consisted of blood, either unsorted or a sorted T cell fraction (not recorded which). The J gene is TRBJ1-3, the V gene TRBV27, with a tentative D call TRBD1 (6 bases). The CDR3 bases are TGTGCCAGCAGTCTCCCCAGCGGGGGCACTGGAAACACCATATATTTT. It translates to CASSLPSGGTGNTIYF.